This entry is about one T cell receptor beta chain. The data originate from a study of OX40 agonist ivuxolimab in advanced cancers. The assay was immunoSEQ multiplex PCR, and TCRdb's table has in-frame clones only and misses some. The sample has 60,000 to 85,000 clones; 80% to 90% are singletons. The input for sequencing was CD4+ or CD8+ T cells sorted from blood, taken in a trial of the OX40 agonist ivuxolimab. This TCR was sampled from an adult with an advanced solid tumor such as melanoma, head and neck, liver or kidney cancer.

This CDR3 reads CASSGGLQNTGELFF. The CDR3 DNA reads as TGTGCCAGCAGCGGGGGACTGCAGAACACCGGGGAGCTGTTTTTT. The chain carries TRBV9 and TRBJ2-2; D perhaps matches TRBD2 (6 bases). Trimming removed 3 bases from V and 1 base from J, with 10 bases in between. CDR3 length: 15 residues. The V gene's germline CDR1 is SGDLS and CDR2 YYNGEE.